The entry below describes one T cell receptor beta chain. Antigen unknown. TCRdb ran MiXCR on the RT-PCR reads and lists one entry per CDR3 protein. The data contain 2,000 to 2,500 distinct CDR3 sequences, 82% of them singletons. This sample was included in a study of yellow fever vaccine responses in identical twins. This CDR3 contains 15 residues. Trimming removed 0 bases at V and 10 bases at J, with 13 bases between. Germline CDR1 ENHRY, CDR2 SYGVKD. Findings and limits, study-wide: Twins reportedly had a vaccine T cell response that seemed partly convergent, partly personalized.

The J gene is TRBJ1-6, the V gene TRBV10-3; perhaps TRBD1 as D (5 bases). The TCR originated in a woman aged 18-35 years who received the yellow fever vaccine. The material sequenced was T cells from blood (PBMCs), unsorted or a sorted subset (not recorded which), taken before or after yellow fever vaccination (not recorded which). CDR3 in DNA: TGTGCCATCAGTGAGTCGGAGGGGAATGGATCACCCCTCCACTTT. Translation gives CAISESEGNGSPLHF.